The 13 T cell receptor beta chains reported below all come from one sample, sequenced in a study of T cell responses to AZD1222 COVID-19 vaccine. TCRdb's copy holds only in-frame clones and misses some; the assay was immunoSEQ multiplex PCR. The sample has roughly 130,000 clones; roughly 92% are singletons. The sequencing here drew on peripheral blood, taken 28 days after the second AZD1222 dose. All receptors come from an adult who received the AZD1222 COVID-19 vaccine.

This clone was picked up a small number of times. V is TRBV6-6 and J is TRBJ2-7; TRBD2 is a possible D gene (6 bases). The length of the CDR3 is 15 residues. Germline loops: CDR1 MNHNY, CDR2 SVGAGI (reference sequence). With 2 bases removed from V and 6 bases from J, the gap between germline ends came to 17 bases. The CDR3 sequence is CASSYGGKESSEQYF. In DNA form, the CDR3 reads TGTGCCAGCAGTTACGGGGGGAAGGAGAGTAGCGAGCAGTACTTC.

The chain is built from TRBV12-3 or TRBV12-4 and TRBJ1-1, with D uncertain. V shed 6 bases and J shed 0 bases, with 5 bases lying between them. The CDR3 is made up of 12 amino acids. The CDR3 here is CASSYMNTEAFF. In nucleotides, the CDR3 is TGTGCCAGCAGCTACATGAACACTGAAGCTTTCTTT.

The chain carries TRBV6-6 and TRBJ1-2; D remains ambiguous. Trimming pared 5 bases from V and 6 bases from J, leaving 16 bases between. The CDR3 extends over 14 amino acids. Germline V gene sequence: CDR1 MNHNY, CDR2 SVGAGI (reference sequence). CDR3 sequence (DNA): TGTGCCAGCAGTAGAAATCTCGGATGGGATGGCTACACCTTC. Its protein product is CASSRNLGWDGYTF.

The rearrangement joins TRBV14 to TRBJ2-7, with a tentative D call TRBD2 (5 bases). In germline, CDR1 is SGHDN, CDR2 FVKESK. V was clipped by 3 bases and J by 4 bases, with 13 bases between them. The length of the CDR3 is 14 residues. The CDR3 region is CASSQLKREYEQYF. CDR3 DNA sequence: TGTGCCAGCAGCCAGCTGAAACGGGAATACGAGCAGTACTTC.

The rearrangement uses TRBV7-2 and TRBJ2-1; 8 positions match TRBD2. Germline values: CDR1 SGHTA, CDR2 FQGNSA. The V gene end was trimmed by 0 bases and the J gene end by 0 bases; junction bases not matched to a gene: 7. CDR3 length: 18 amino acids. CDR3 loop: CASSLALLAGGSYNEQFF. For the CDR3, the DNA is TGTGCCAGCAGCTTAGCGCTTTTGGCGGGGGGCTCCTACAATGAGCAGTTCTTC.

This chain joins TRBV18 and TRBJ1-1; D remains unclear. The germline V gene encodes CDR1 KGHSH and CDR2 LQKENI. The V end lost 3 bases, the J end lost 0 bases, and 11 bases lay between the germline ends. This CDR3 spans 15 amino acids. The CDR3, as DNA: TGTGCCAGCTCACCGGGGAGCTTTATGAACACTGAAGCTTTCTTT. It encodes CASSPGSFMNTEAFF.

V usage is TRBV4-3 and J usage is TRBJ2-2; TRBD1 matches 7 bases. Trimming took 1 base from V and 2 from J; bases not matched to a gene: 4. Germline CDR1 and CDR2: LGHNA and YSLEER. The CDR3 spans 16 residues. The CDR3 region is CASSQVRGPNTGELFF. CDR3 in DNA: TGCGCCAGCAGCCAAGTAAGGGGGCCAAACACCGGGGAGCTGTTTTTT.

The chain is built from TRBV6-5 and TRBJ2-1; no reliable D call. This CDR3 comprises 12 residues. Deletions cut 5 bases from V and 12 bases from J, with 14 bases between. The germline V gene encodes CDR1 MNHEY and CDR2 SVGAGI. The DNA for the CDR3 is TGTGCCAGCAGTCACCCTCTGGTCGGGCAGTTCTTC. Its protein is CASSHPLVGQFF.

This chain connects TRBV3-1 (or the pseudogene TRBV3-2) to TRBJ2-3; D is possibly TRBD2 (6 bases). The CDR3 totals 13 residues. Germline loops: CDR1 LGHDT, CDR2 YNNKEL (reference sequence). Trimming stripped 10 bases from V and 5 bases from J, with 16 bases between. This CDR3 is CATERRGEDTQYF. The DNA of the CDR3 is TGTGCCACCGAGCGGAGGGGAGAAGATACGCAGTATTTT.

V gene TRBV11-2 combines with J gene TRBJ2-6; weak D call: TRBD1 (6 bases). The CDR3 spans 15 residues. Per the germline V gene, CDR1 is SGHAT and CDR2 is FQNNGV. V lost 6 bases to trimming and J lost 0 bases, with 9 bases between them. CDR3 in DNA: TGTGCCAGCAGAGGGGGAACCTCTGGGGCCAACGTCCTGACTTTC. Translated, it gives CASRGGTSGANVLTF.

This chain uses TRBV6-5 with TRBJ2-3; D is unresolved. V lost 6 bases, J lost 4 bases, and 11 bases lay in between. The CDR3 length is 13 residues. Germline CDR1 is MNHEY and CDR2 is SVGAGI. CDR3 sequence: CASRRFGSDTQYF. CDR3 in DNA: TGTGCCAGCAGGCGATTTGGCTCAGATACGCAGTATTTT.

This chain uses TRBV4-1 with TRBJ1-4; no clear D gene. The CDR3 has 11 residues. CDR1 is MGHRA, CDR2 YSYEKL, per germline. Trimming removed 1 base from V and 13 bases from J, with 7 bases in between. The CDR3 here is CASSQGPGLFF. As DNA, the CDR3 is TGCGCCAGCAGCCAAGGGCCAGGACTGTTTTTT.

The chain is built from TRBV6-5 and TRBJ2-1; 8 bases map to TRBD1. The V and J ends lost 5 bases and 12 bases, in that order; junction bases with no gene match: 12. Germline CDR1 reads MNHEY; CDR2 reads SVGAGI. The CDR3 totals 14 residues. The CDR3 DNA is TGTGCCAGCAGTAGATCCGGGACAGGTGATCCGCAGTTCTTC. It translates to CASSRSGTGDPQFF.